One and the same sample provided the 4 T cell receptor beta chains below, sequenced in a study of T cell changes during pregnancy in multiple sclerosis. TCRdb keeps only in-frame clones here, not all; method: immunoSEQ multiplex PCR. In the table there are tens of thousands of clones, around 93% of which are singletons. Material: CD4+ T cells from peripheral blood mononuclear cells, obtained after pregnancy. The source of these receptors is a female donor with multiple sclerosis, enrolled in a pregnancy study.

This sequence joins TRBV7-6 and TRBJ1-3; D perhaps matches TRBD1 (5 bases). The CDR3 length is 15 residues. Trimming removed 5 bases from V and 2 bases from J, with 13 bases in between. CDR1 is SGHVS and CDR2 is FNYEAQ in the germline V gene. DNA of the CDR3: TGTGCCAGCAGCGTGGGGTCAGGGACTGGAAACACCATATATTTT. Protein sequence: CASSVGSGTGNTIYF. Complete variable domain (other parts from reference TRBV7-6 and TRBJ1-3): GAGVSQSPRYKVTKRGQDVALRCDPISGHVSLYWYRQALGQGPEFLTYFNYEAQQDKSGLPNDRFSAERPEGSISTLTIQRTEQRDSAMYRCASSVGSGTGNTIYFGEGSWLTVV.

The chain carries TRBV6-4 and TRBJ2-5; weak D call: TRBD2 (6 bases). The DNA matches TRBJ2-7 better at its end, which makes the J call doubtful. The CDR3 totals 14 residues. Per germline, CDR1 MRHNA and CDR2 SNTAGT. The CDR3 bases are TGTGCCAGCAGTGTCTTGACTAGTCCATACGAGCAGTACTTC. Protein product: CASSVLTSPYEQYF.

The rearrangement joins TRBV6-1 to TRBJ2-6; D perhaps matches TRBD1 (6 bases). From germline, CDR1 is MNHNS and CDR2 SASEGT. This CDR3 comprises 13 residues. The CDR3 here is CAYTGSGANVLTF. CDR3 coding DNA: TGTGCTTACACAGGGTCTGGGGCCAACGTCCTGACTTTC.

The chain couples TRBV28 to TRBJ2-7, with 8 positions matching TRBD2. Germline lookup yields CDR1 MDHEN and CDR2 SYDVKM. This CDR3 contains 17 residues. V lost 1 base, J lost 0 bases, and 8 bases stayed unmatched. In nucleotides, the CDR3 is TGTGCCAGCAGTTTATTCCGAGCGGGAGCAATCTCCTACGAGCAGTACTTC. Translation: CASSLFRAGAISYEQYF.